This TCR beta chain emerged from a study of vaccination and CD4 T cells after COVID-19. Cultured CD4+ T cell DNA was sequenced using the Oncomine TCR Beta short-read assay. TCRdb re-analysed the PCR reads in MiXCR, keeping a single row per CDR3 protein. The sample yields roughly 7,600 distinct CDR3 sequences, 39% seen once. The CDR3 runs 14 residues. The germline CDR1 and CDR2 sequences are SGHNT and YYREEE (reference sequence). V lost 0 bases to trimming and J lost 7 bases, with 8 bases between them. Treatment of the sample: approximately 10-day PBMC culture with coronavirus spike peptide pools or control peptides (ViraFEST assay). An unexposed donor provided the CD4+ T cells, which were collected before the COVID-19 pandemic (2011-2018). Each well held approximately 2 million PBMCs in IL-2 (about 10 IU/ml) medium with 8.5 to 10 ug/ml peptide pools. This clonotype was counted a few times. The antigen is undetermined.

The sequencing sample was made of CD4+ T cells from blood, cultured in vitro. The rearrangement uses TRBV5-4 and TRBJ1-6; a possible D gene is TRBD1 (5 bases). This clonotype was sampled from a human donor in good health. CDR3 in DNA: TGTGCCAGCAGCTTGGGGGGCTGGAATTCACCCCTCCACTTT. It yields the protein CASSLGGWNSPLHF.